This TCR beta chain derives from a study of CD8+ T cells in alopecia areata. Background on the study: Patients received oral tofacitinib, 5 to 10 mg twice daily, for moderate-to-severe alopecia areata.

Trimming stripped 6 bases from V and 3 bases from J, with 12 bases between. The CDR3 extends over 14 amino acids. Germline CDR1 is MNHNY and CDR2 is SVGAGI (reference sequence). Isolated RNA was reverse transcribed into cDNA used as the sequencing template. The assay was immunoSEQ multiplex PCR, and TCRdb's table has in-frame clones only and misses some. The table has 140,000 to 150,000 clones, about 51% seen once. Sample treatment: oral pan-JAK inhibitor, 5-10 mg twice daily. The sample consisted of CD8+ T cells sorted from blood, taken at week 4, from a patient treated with tofacitinib. The clonotype comes from a human donor with alopecia areata. The chain combines TRBV6-6 with TRBJ2-1; a weak D match, TRBD1 (5 bases). CDR3 protein: CASRYRQIYNEQFF. DNA of the CDR3: TGTGCCAGCAGGTACCGACAGATCTACAATGAGCAGTTCTTC.